What follows are 23 T cell receptor beta chains derived from one specimen sequenced in a study of blood T cell repertoires in COVID-19. Produced via immunoSEQ multiplex PCR; TCRdb's table is partial and in-frame only. The sample consists of more than 25,000 clones, just over 85% of them appearing once. The source material was peripheral blood. These receptors were taken from a man between 65 and 85 years old with acute or convalescent COVID-19.

The gene calls are TRBV7-2 and TRBJ1-5; no firm D call. V shed 4 bases and J shed 0 bases, with 7 bases lying between them. Germline loops: CDR1 SGHTA, CDR2 FQGNSA. The CDR3 is 14 residues long. CDR3 loop: CASSSTFSNQPQHF. The CDR3 DNA follows: TGTGCCAGCAGCTCGACATTTAGCAATCAGCCCCAGCATTTT.

The rearrangement uses TRBV7-8 and TRBJ1-5; the match to TRBD1 covers 9 bases. The germline V gene encodes CDR1 SGHVS and CDR2 FQNEAQ. The CDR3 is 16 residues long. Losses at the gene ends were 4 bases for V and 2 bases for J; bases not matched to a gene: 6. DNA of the CDR3: TGTGCCAGCAGCTCAAGACAGGGGGTTGGCAATCAGCCCCAGCATTTT. This encodes CASSSRQGVGNQPQHF.

The genes are TRBV4-2 and TRBJ2-7, with D perhaps TRBD1 (6 bases). CDR3 size: 16 residues. Germline CDR1 is LGHNA and CDR2 is YNFKEQ. With 0 bases removed from V and 6 bases from J, the gap between germline ends came to 18 bases. The CDR3: CASSQDIGQGHGEQYF. The CDR3 nucleotides read TGTGCCAGCAGCCAAGATATCGGGCAGGGGCATGGCGAGCAGTACTTC.

The rearrangement uses TRBV6-5 and TRBJ2-2; TRBD1 might be the D (6 bases). Germline values: CDR1 MNHEY, CDR2 SVGAGI. The V gene lost 5 bases and the J gene lost 7 bases, with 17 bases spanning the gap. This CDR3 comprises 15 residues. CDR3 DNA sequence: TGTGCCAGCAGTACCTGGGCAGGGGTGGACGGGGAGCTGTTTTTT. Translation gives CASSTWAGVDGELFF.

The chain couples TRBV9 to TRBJ2-7; D not certain. V lost 4 bases and J lost 3, with 20 bases in between. Germline values: CDR1 SGDLS, CDR2 YYNGEE. This CDR3 has 16 amino acids. CDR3 nucleotide sequence: TGTGCCAGCAGCCCCAACTGGGCGTCCTCGGTCTACGAGCAGTACTTC. Its protein is CASSPNWASSVYEQYF. Full variable domain (rest looked up from reference TRBV9 and TRBJ2-7): DSGVTQTPKHLITATGQRVTLRCSPRSGDLSVYWYQQSLDQGLQFLIQYYNGEERAKGNILERFSAQQFPDLHSELNLSSLELGDSALYFCASSPNWASSVYEQYFGPGTRLTVT.

The J gene is TRBJ1-5, the V gene TRBV2; D may be TRBD1 (5 bases). Germline lookup yields CDR1 SNHLY and CDR2 FYNNEI. The CDR3 totals 14 residues. V gave up 4 bases and J gave up 4 bases, with 11 bases separating them. The CDR3 nucleotides read TGTGCCAGCAGTGGAAATGGGGGGAATCAGCCCCAGCATTTT. Amino acid sequence: CASSGNGGNQPQHF.

This clone showed up just a few times. The chain recombines TRBV11-3 with TRBJ2-1; 10 bases line up with TRBD1. CDR1 is SGHNT, CDR2 YENEEA, per germline. After removal of 6 bases from V and 8 bases from J, the junction contained 4 bases not matched to a gene. The CDR3 is made up of 13 amino acids. In nucleotides, the CDR3 is TGTGCCAGCAGGGACAGGGGGGGAGATGAGCAGTTCTTC. It is translated as CASRDRGGDEQFF.

This clone was observed once. The V and J genes are TRBV6-5 and TRBJ2-7; a possible D gene is TRBD1 (5 bases). The CDR3 is 15 residues long. Trimming left V 2 bases short and J 5 bases short, with 16 bases between. Germline lookup yields CDR1 MNHEY and CDR2 SVGAGI. The DNA of the CDR3 is TGTGCCAGCAGTTACGCTAGGGGAACTCACGACGAGCAGTACTTC. It encodes CASSYARGTHDEQYF.

CDR3 loop: CASSTQKNSPLHF. As DNA, the CDR3 is TGTGCCAGCAGTACACAAAAAAACTCACCCCTCCACTTT. This rearrangement joins TRBV6-5 to TRBJ1-6; no reliable D call. The V and J ends lost 5 bases and 10 bases respectively, with 12 bases between them. CDR3 length: 13 residues. Per the germline V gene, CDR1 is MNHEY and CDR2 is SVGAGI.

The chain combines TRBV12-3 or TRBV12-4 with TRBJ2-1; 7 positions agree with TRBD1. CDR3 length: 12 residues. Germline trimming cut 5 bases from V and 10 bases from J; bases unmatched to any gene: 5. This CDR3 is CASSRTGIEQFF. The CDR3 nucleotides are TGTGCCAGCAGTCGGACAGGTATAGAGCAGTTCTTC.

This clone has a handful of counts. V is TRBV6-2 or TRBV6-3 and J is TRBJ2-5, with D maybe TRBD2 (7 bases). The CDR3 has 15 amino acids. With 3 bases removed from V and 7 bases from J, the gap between germline ends came to 18 bases. CDR1 is MNHEY, CDR2 SVGEGT, per germline. In DNA form, the CDR3 reads TGTGCCAGCAGTTATCCGGGGGGCCTAGATGTGACCCAGTACTTC. Encoded protein: CASSYPGGLDVTQYF.

The V call is TRBV6-6, the J call TRBJ1-5; unclear D gene. Per the germline V gene, CDR1 is MNHNY and CDR2 is SVGAGI (reference sequence). The V end was cut by 6 bases, the J end by 0 bases, with 9 bases between. The CDR3 is made up of 14 amino acids. This CDR3 reads CASRNSNSNQPQHF. CDR3 nucleotide sequence: TGTGCCAGCAGAAACAGTAATAGCAATCAGCCCCAGCATTTT.

The chain uses TRBV20-1 and TRBJ2-5; TRBD2 agrees at 9 bases. The germline V gene encodes CDR1 DFQATT and CDR2 SNEGSKA (reference sequence). After removal of 3 bases from V and 5 bases from J, the junction contained 10 bases not matched to a gene. The CDR3 consists of 15 residues. CDR3 in amino acids: CSASLAGGRGETQYF. The CDR3 region has the DNA TGCAGTGCTAGTCTCGCGGGAGGGCGAGGGGAGACCCAGTACTTC.

The rearrangement joins TRBV2 to TRBJ2-3; TRBD2 is a possible D gene (5 bases). CDR1 is SNHLY and CDR2 is FYNNEI in the germline V gene. CDR3 length equals 14 residues. V was trimmed by 2 bases and J by 6 bases, leaving 12 bases between them. CDR3 nucleotides: TGTGCCAGCAGTGAAACGCTAGCAGGCGATACGCAGTATTTT. Protein sequence: CASSETLAGDTQYF.

V usage is TRBV7-2 and J usage is TRBJ2-6; the D gene is possibly TRBD1 (6 bases). The CDR3 length is 15 residues. V was shortened by 5 bases and J by 4 bases, with 12 bases between the two germline ends. Germline V gene sequence: CDR1 SGHTA, CDR2 FQGNSA. Written as DNA, the CDR3 is TGTGCCAGCAGCGTTACAGGGACCGGGGCCAACGTCCTGACTTTC. Residues: CASSVTGTGANVLTF.

This chain connects TRBV6-5 to TRBJ2-1; 10 bases line up with TRBD2. This CDR3 comprises 13 residues. The junction had 2 bases not matched to a gene; V was cut back by 6 bases and J by 6 bases. The germline gives CDR1 MNHEY, CDR2 SVGAGI. The CDR3 here is CASRRTSGNEQFF. CDR3 DNA sequence: TGTGCCAGCAGGAGGACTAGCGGCAATGAGCAGTTCTTC.

The chain links TRBV6-5 to TRBJ1-2, with 8 bases that match TRBD1. The V and J ends lost 5 bases and 6 bases, in that order; junction bases with no gene match: 8. Germline V lookup: CDR1 MNHEY, CDR2 SVGAGI. The CDR3 loop spans 14 amino acids. The CDR3 DNA reads TGTGCCAGCAGTACCAGGGGGCGCGTAAATGGCTACACCTTC. Translated: CASSTRGRVNGYTF.

This clone was counted once. V is TRBV5-4 and J is TRBJ1-6, with 7 bases identical to TRBD1. Germline trimming cut 4 bases from V and 4 bases from J; bases unmatched to any gene: 8. The CDR3 runs 16 residues. Germline CDR1 SGHNT, CDR2 YYREEE (reference sequence). The chain's CDR3 is CASSLGAGQYNSPLHF. CDR3 in DNA: TGTGCCAGCAGCCTTGGTGCGGGACAGTATAATTCACCCCTCCACTTT.

The CDR3 reads CASSSLDGYTF. For the CDR3, the DNA is TGTGCCAGCAGTTCTCTAGACGGCTACACCTTC. The rearrangement uses TRBV7-8 and TRBJ1-2; no clear D gene. CDR3 length equals 11 residues. Trimming removed 6 bases at V and 8 bases at J, with 10 bases between. The germline V gene encodes CDR1 SGHVS and CDR2 FQNEAQ.

This chain connects TRBV28 to TRBJ1-3; 9 bases map to TRBD1. The CDR3 extends over 16 amino acids. CDR1 MDHEN and CDR2 SYDVKM come from the germline V gene. The J segment lost 8 bases and the V segment lost 3 bases, leaving 11 bases of the junction unmatched. CDR3 region: CASSLEQGAGLDTIYF. The CDR3, as DNA: TGTGCCAGCAGTTTGGAACAGGGGGCCGGACTGGACACCATATATTTT. Full variable domain (remainder filled in from reference TRBV28 and TRBJ1-3): DVKVTQSSRYLVKRTGEKVFLECVQDMDHENMFWYRQDPGLGLRLIYFSYDVKMKEKGDIPEGYSVSREKKERFSLILESASTNQTSMYLCASSLEQGAGLDTIYFGEGSWLTVV.

This clone came up a few times. The chain couples TRBV7-9 to TRBJ1-4; a weak D match, TRBD1 (5 bases). Trimming left V 1 base short and J 7 bases short, with 16 bases between. Germline V gene sequence: CDR1 SEHNR, CDR2 FQNEAQ (reference sequence). The CDR3 sequence is 16 residues long. The CDR3 DNA follows: TGTGCCAGCAGCTTAGATAAGACAGAAGTAGGTGAAAAACTGTTTTTT. This codes for CASSLDKTEVGEKLFF. The variable domain in full, completed from reference TRBV7-9 and TRBJ1-4, reads DTGVSQNPRHKITKRGQNVTFRCDPISEHNRLYWYRQTLGQGPEFLTYFQNEAQLEKSRLLSDRFSAERPKGSFSTLEIQRTEQGDSAMYLCASSLDKTEVGEKLFFGSGTQLSVL.

The rearrangement links TRBV5-1 to TRBJ2-1; 12 bases are shared with TRBD2. Looked up from germline, CDR1 is SGHRS and CDR2 is YFSETQ. Losses at the gene ends were 7 bases for V and 9 bases for J; bases not matched to a gene: 8. The CDR3 contains 14 residues. The CDR3 protein is CASVSTSGSSEQFF. DNA of the CDR3: TGCGCCAGCGTCTCGACTAGCGGGAGTAGTGAGCAGTTCTTC.

This chain uses TRBV6-1 with TRBJ1-5; D perhaps matches TRBD1 (5 bases). Germline loops: CDR1 MNHNS, CDR2 SASEGT. The CDR3 length is 13 residues. The ends were cut back, 3 bases at V and 7 bases at J, with 10 bases in the middle. The CDR3 nucleotides read TGTGCCAGCAGTGAGCAGGGAGGACAGCCCCAGCATTTT. Protein: CASSEQGGQPQHF.